These 32 T cell receptor beta chains came from one sample sequenced in a study of T cell changes during pregnancy in multiple sclerosis. Produced via immunoSEQ multiplex PCR; TCRdb's table is partial and in-frame only. The profile shows tens of thousands of clones, around 90% of them singletons. This specimen was peripheral blood, taken in the second trimester of pregnancy. The source is a female donor in good health, enrolled as a control in a pregnancy study.

The chain carries TRBV6-5 and TRBJ1-3; D is unclear. Trimming left V 0 bases short and J 9 bases short, with 9 bases between. CDR1 and CDR2 (germline): MNHEY, SVGAGI. The CDR3 extends over 13 amino acids. The CDR3 reads CASSYSERSTIYF. The CDR3 DNA reads TGTGCCAGCAGTTACTCGGAAAGGAGCACCATATATTTT.

The chain couples TRBV9 to TRBJ2-7; D is perhaps TRBD2 (6 bases). The V gene's germline CDR1 is SGDLS and CDR2 YYNGEE. V was clipped by 7 bases and J by 0 bases, with 8 bases between them. The CDR3 loop spans 12 amino acids. CDR3 sequence: CASGRSSYEQYF. CDR3 bases: TGTGCCAGCGGGAGGAGCTCCTACGAGCAGTACTTC.

This rearrangement joins TRBV18 to TRBJ2-1; D gene uncertain. The CDR3 totals 14 residues. V was cut by 8 bases and J by 4 bases, with 15 bases left in between. Germline-derived CDR1 and CDR2 are KGHSH and LQKENI. CDR3 in DNA: TGTGCCAGCACAGCCCAGGCCGAATACAATGAGCAGTTCTTC. Its protein is CASTAQAEYNEQFF. Using reference TRBV18 and TRBJ2-1 for the parts outside the CDR3, the full variable domain is NAGVMQNPRHLVRRRGQEARLRCSPMKGHSHVYWYRQLPEEGLKFMVYLQKENIIDESGMPKERFSAEFPKEGPSILRIQQVVRGDSAAYFCASTAQAEYNEQFFGPGTRLTVL.

The gene calls are TRBV10-3 and TRBJ1-1; TRBD1 might be the D (5 bases). This CDR3 has 13 amino acids. Germline V lookup: CDR1 ENHRY, CDR2 SYGVKD. V was cut by 10 bases and J by 3 bases, with 15 bases left in between. The CDR3: CATRSGGYTEAFF. The CDR3 DNA is TGTGCCACTCGATCGGGGGGATACACTGAAGCTTTCTTT.

This clone was observed a single time. The V and J genes are TRBV27 and TRBJ2-7, with 9 positions matching TRBD2. V dropped 5 bases and J dropped 2; count of bases not matched to a gene: 1. Germline CDR1 and CDR2: MNHEY and SMNVEV (reference sequence). The CDR3 is 13 residues long. In nucleotides, the CDR3 is TGTGCCAGCAGTCGGACTAGCGCCTACGAGCAGTACTTC. Translated: CASSRTSAYEQYF.

This chain connects TRBV7-9 to TRBJ2-2, with a weak D call TRBD2 (5 bases). The CDR3 is made up of 12 amino acids. Germline loops: CDR1 SEHNR, CDR2 FQNEAQ (reference sequence). The germline V and J ends were trimmed by 5 bases and 7 bases, with 8 bases remaining between them. The CDR3 region has the DNA TGTGCCAGCAGCCCCACTAGCGGGGAGCTGTTTTTT. Translation gives CASSPTSGELFF.

The chain joins TRBV6-6 to TRBJ1-2; D is ambiguous. This CDR3 is 13 amino acids long. CDR1 is MNHNY and CDR2 is SVGAGI in the germline V gene (reference sequence). V was cut by 2 bases and J by 1 base, with 5 bases left in between. The CDR3 is CASSYTDNYGYTF. CDR3 in DNA: TGTGCCAGCAGTTACACAGATAACTATGGCTACACCTTC.

This chain's CDR3 is CASSGRPQHEQYF. CDR3 nucleotides: TGTGCCAGCAGTGGACGACCACAGCACGAGCAGTACTTC. The chain employs TRBV6-1 and TRBJ2-7; the D is unclear. Germline V gives CDR1 MNHNS, CDR2 SASEGT. The V gene lost 4 bases and the J gene lost 5 bases, with 12 bases spanning the gap. There are 13 residues in the CDR3.

The chain joins TRBV5-1 to TRBJ2-3; 10 bases map to TRBD2. The CDR3 is 16 amino acids. Germline-derived CDR1 and CDR2 are SGHRS and YFSETQ. J lost 3 bases, V lost 1 base, and 5 bases had no gene match. The CDR3 loop reads CASSLIASGGTDTQYF. The DNA for the CDR3 is TGCGCCAGCAGCTTGATCGCTAGCGGGGGAACAGATACGCAGTATTTT.

The chain carries TRBV9 and TRBJ2-1, with 11 bases lining up with TRBD2. Per germline, CDR1 SGDLS and CDR2 YYNGEE. The CDR3 is 15 residues long. V dropped 4 bases and J dropped 9; count of bases not matched to a gene: 9. The CDR3 coding sequence is TGTGCCAGCAGCTATAGCGGGGGGGCCGGGAGTGAGCAGTTCTTC. Its protein is CASSYSGGAGSEQFF.

The chain is built from TRBV29-1 and TRBJ1-1; D is undetermined. This CDR3 is built from 14 residues. CDR1 and CDR2 from the germline V gene are SQVTM and ANQGSEA. Trimming cost V 4 bases and J 0 bases, with 12 bases left between them. CDR3: CSVAIVAMNTEAFF. The CDR3 DNA reads TGCAGCGTTGCGATAGTAGCAATGAACACTGAAGCTTTCTTT.

The chain employs TRBV11-2 and TRBJ1-2, with 10 bases aligning to TRBD1. The V and J ends lost 5 bases and 7 bases, in that order; junction bases with no gene match: 10. There are 15 residues in the CDR3. CDR1 SGHAT and CDR2 FQNNGV come from the germline V gene. The CDR3 nucleotides read TGTGCCAGCAGCCTCGCCTGGGACAGGGGTAGTGGCTACACCTTC. Its translation is CASSLAWDRGSGYTF.

This rearrangement joins TRBV5-6 to TRBJ2-2; TRBD2 might be the D (5 bases). The CDR3 is 16 residues long. V lost 0 bases and J lost 4, with 13 bases in between. Germline V gene data show CDR1 as SGHDT and CDR2 as YYEEEE. The CDR3 DNA reads TGTGCCAGCAGCTTGGGGTTTAGTGAGGGCACCGGGGAGCTGTTTTTT. It translates to CASSLGFSEGTGELFF.

J is TRBJ1-5 and V is TRBV28; 7 bases agree with TRBD1. Germline V gives CDR1 MDHEN, CDR2 SYDVKM. The CDR3 has 14 residues. Trimming cost V 8 bases and J 7 bases; bases outside gene matches: 11. CDR3 DNA sequence: TGTGCCAGCTCTCAAGGGACAGCTTTCCAGCCCCAGCATTTT. Protein product: CASSQGTAFQPQHF.

The table lists this clone with a few counts. CDR3 sequence: CSVDPGGADTEAFF. In nucleotides, the CDR3 is TGCAGCGTTGACCCAGGGGGCGCGGACACTGAAGCTTTCTTT. The chain joins TRBV29-1 to TRBJ1-1, with 8 positions matching TRBD1. The CDR3 length is 14 residues. The J segment lost 3 bases and the V segment lost 3 bases, leaving 6 bases of the junction unmatched. Germline CDR1 reads SQVTM; CDR2 reads ANQGSEA.

The genes are TRBV6-1 and TRBJ2-7; TRBD1 agrees at 7 bases. This CDR3 contains 14 residues. J lost 6 bases, V lost 7 bases, and 12 bases had no gene match. CDR1 is MNHNS and CDR2 is SASEGT in the germline V gene. CDR3 sequence: CASMKEQGLREQYF. CDR3 nucleotides: TGTGCCAGCATGAAAGAACAGGGGCTTCGCGAGCAGTACTTC.

The chain joins TRBV25-1 to TRBJ1-1; D is uncertain. The CDR3 spans 16 residues. Germline CDR1 MGHDK, CDR2 SYGVNS. Trimming stripped 2 bases from V and 1 base from J, with 14 bases between. This CDR3 is CASSEVGRGKNTEAFF. The CDR3, as DNA: TGTGCCAGCAGTGAAGTCGGGCGGGGAAAGAACACTGAAGCTTTCTTT.

The chain employs TRBV28 and TRBJ1-1; 8 bases match TRBD1. V trimming: 7 bases; J trimming: 1 base; junction bases outside the gene matches: 5. The CDR3 sequence is 14 residues long. Germline V gene data show CDR1 as MDHEN and CDR2 as SYDVKM. DNA of the CDR3: TGTGCCAGCAAGCAGGGGGCCCAGAACACTGAAGCTTTCTTT. Amino acid sequence: CASKQGAQNTEAFF.

This chain uses TRBV11-3 with TRBJ2-5; D call uncertain. V lost 0 bases and J 8 bases, leaving 7 bases between the germline ends. Per germline, CDR1 SGHNT and CDR2 YENEEA. The CDR3 contains 12 residues. CDR3 in DNA: TGTGCCAGCAGCTTAGATGAGTCCACCCAGTACTTC. This codes for CASSLDESTQYF.

The chain recombines TRBV5-1 with TRBJ2-5; possible D gene TRBD2, 6 bases. There are 13 residues in the CDR3. Germline values: CDR1 SGHRS, CDR2 YFSETQ. V was clipped by 5 bases and J by 6 bases, with 14 bases between them. The CDR3 reads CASRGVGGKTQYF. Here the CDR3 DNA reads TGCGCCAGCAGGGGGGTCGGAGGGAAGACCCAGTACTTC.

The V call is TRBV7-6, the J call TRBJ2-3; D perhaps matches TRBD2 (5 bases). Germline V CDR1 and CDR2: SGHVS, FNYEAQ. V was pared by 6 bases and J by 3 bases, with 10 bases between. CDR3 size: 13 residues. The CDR3 sequence is CASRAGETDTQYF. As DNA, the CDR3 is TGTGCCAGCAGGGCCGGGGAAACAGATACGCAGTATTTT.

This clone was seen only a few times. The same CDR3 can be traced to other DNA sequences in this sample. The chain joins TRBV2 to TRBJ1-2; D remains ambiguous. There are 12 residues in the CDR3. Between the trimmed V and J ends, which lost 4 bases and 5 bases, there was a span of 8 bases. Germline CDR1 is SNHLY and CDR2 is FYNNEI. The CDR3 here is CASSGGSYGYTF. CDR3 coding DNA: TGTGCCAGCAGTGGAGGGAGTTATGGCTACACCTTC.

V usage is TRBV4-3 and J usage is TRBJ1-2; 8 positions match TRBD1. Germline V CDR1 and CDR2: LGHNA, YSLEER. The V and J ends lost 6 bases and 0 bases, in that order; junction bases with no gene match: 3. This CDR3 has 14 residues. CDR3 in amino acids: CASSGTGANYGYTF. For the CDR3, the DNA is TGCGCCAGCAGTGGGACAGGAGCTAACTATGGCTACACCTTC.

V gene TRBV15 combines with J gene TRBJ1-3, with D tentatively TRBD1 (6 bases). The CDR3 consists of 16 residues. CDR1 is LNHNV and CDR2 is YYDKDF in the germline V gene (reference sequence). V lost 5 bases to trimming and J lost 0 bases, with 14 bases between them. CDR3 sequence: CATSERGGSSGNTIYF. The CDR3 nucleotides are TGTGCCACCAGCGAGAGGGGGGGTTCCTCTGGAAACACCATATATTTT.

This chain joins TRBV29-1 and TRBJ1-2; D remains ambiguous. The CDR3 has 13 residues. CDR1 and CDR2 from the germline V gene are SQVTM and ANQGSEA. Trimming shortened V by 4 bases and J by 5 bases, and 14 bases separated the two germline ends. CDR3 DNA: TGCAGCGTTGGGGCCAGGACTTCTTATGGCTACACCTTC. This gives the protein CSVGARTSYGYTF. Full variable domain (outside the CDR3, taken from reference TRBV29-1 and TRBJ1-2): SAVISQKPSRDICQRGTSLTIQCQVDSQVTMMFWYRQQPGQSLTLIATANQGSEATYESGFVIDKFPISRPNLTFSTLTVSNMSPEDSSIYLCSVGARTSYGYTFGSGTRLTVV.

This rearrangement joins TRBV4-1 to TRBJ2-3; 13 nucleotides line up with TRBD2. This CDR3 contains 17 residues. Germline CDR1 is MGHRA and CDR2 is YSYEKL. The J segment lost 3 bases and the V segment lost 0 bases, leaving 3 bases of the junction unmatched. CDR3 protein: CASSQDGTSGVTDTQYF. In nucleotides, the CDR3 is TGCGCCAGCAGCCAAGATGGGACTAGCGGGGTGACAGATACGCAGTATTTT.

In its sample, this clone was seen a few times. V gene TRBV7-2 combines with J gene TRBJ2-2; D uncertain. The germline V and J ends were trimmed by 4 bases and 5 bases, with 8 bases remaining between them. CDR1 is SGHTA, CDR2 FQGNSA, per germline. This CDR3 has 13 amino acids. Here the CDR3 DNA reads TGTGCCAGCAGCTACTCAGGAACCGGGGAGCTGTTTTTT. It translates to CASSYSGTGELFF.

The rearrangement joins TRBV14 to TRBJ2-5; D may be TRBD1 (6 bases). V was trimmed by 4 bases and J by 7 bases, leaving 16 bases between them. Per germline, CDR1 SGHDN and CDR2 FVKESK. The CDR3 runs to 14 residues. The CDR3 DNA sequence: TGTGCCAGCAGCCTTTTCTCAGGGGTTGGGACCCAGTACTTC. It codes for CASSLFSGVGTQYF.

Only one count was recorded for this clone. This chain joins TRBV30 and TRBJ2-5; D uncertain. Germline values: CDR1 GTSNPN, CDR2 SVGIG (reference sequence). The CDR3 has 14 residues. Trimming took off 0 bases at V and 1 base at J, with 9 bases between the two ends. In nucleotides, the CDR3 is TGTGCCTGGAGTGTACTCTGGGCCCAAGAGACCCAGTACTTC. It translates to CAWSVLWAQETQYF. The variable domain in full, with the rest retrieved from reference TRBV30 and TRBJ2-5, is SQTIHQWPATLVQPVGSPLSLECTVEGTSNPNLYWYRQAAGRGLQLLFYSVGIGQISSEVPQNLSASRPQDRQFILSSKKLLLSDSGFYLCAWSVLWAQETQYFGPGTRLLVL.

V and J are TRBV11-2 and TRBJ2-7, with TRBD2 matching over 9 bases. CDR3 length equals 11 residues. CDR1 SGHAT and CDR2 FQNNGV come from the germline V gene. With V trimmed by 5 bases and J by 11 bases, 4 bases remained unmatched. CDR3 in amino acids: CASSSGGLKYF. The CDR3, as DNA: TGTGCCAGCAGCAGCGGGGGGTTGAAGTACTTC. The full variable domain, with the rest looked up from reference TRBV11-2 and TRBJ2-7, is EAGVAQSPRYKIIEKRQSVAFWCNPISGHATLYWYQQILGQGPKLLIQFQNNGVVDDSQLPKDRFSAERLKGVDSTLKIQPAKLEDSAVYLCASSSGGLKYFGPGTRLTVT.

This clone was seen a single time. The chain combines TRBV5-4 with TRBJ2-5; 8 nucleotides align to TRBD1. Germline assignment: CDR1 SGHNT and CDR2 YYREEE (reference sequence). CDR3 length: 15 residues. With 4 bases clipped from V and 5 bases from J, the junction kept 10 bases outside the gene matches. The CDR3 sequence is CASSPGQGAWETQYF. The DNA of the CDR3 is TGTGCCAGCAGCCCCGGGCAGGGGGCTTGGGAGACCCAGTACTTC.

The chain links TRBV4-1 to TRBJ2-1; tentatively, D is TRBD1 (5 bases). The CDR3 is 15 residues long. Looked up from germline, CDR1 is MGHRA and CDR2 is YSYEKL. V was clipped by 0 bases and J by 1 base, with 7 bases between them. This CDR3 reads CASSQDRESYNEQFF. The CDR3, as DNA: TGCGCCAGCAGCCAAGACAGGGAATCCTACAATGAGCAGTTCTTC.